Listed here are 13 T cell receptor beta chains from one sample, sequenced in a study of CD8 T cells in Susac syndrome. RNA was extracted with the RNeasy kit, and a quantity of roughly 0.5 to 1 ug was reverse transcribed using random hexamers. TCRdb fed the immunoSEQ multiplex PCR reads into MiXCR, producing one record per CDR3 protein. The repertoire holds 400,000 to 550,000 distinct CDR3 sequences, more than 70% seen once, with approximately 0.12% in the top ten. The sample comprised CD8+ T cells from PBMCs. These receptors were taken from a human donor with multiple sclerosis.

This clonotype has a single count. The rearrangement uses TRBV6-5 and TRBJ2-7, with D perhaps matching TRBD1 or TRBD2 (5 bases each). Looked up from germline, CDR1 is MNHEY and CDR2 is SVGAGI. V was clipped by 10 bases and J by 5 bases, with 24 bases between them. This CDR3 region has 15 residues. CDR3 coding DNA: TGTGCCACAAAAGCCGGGCCAGGGAGTCTCCACGAGCAGTACTTC. This translates into CATKAGPGSLHEQYF.

This rearrangement joins TRBV30 to TRBJ2-5; 9 bases fit TRBD2. There are 15 residues in the CDR3. The germline V gene encodes CDR1 GTSNPN and CDR2 SVGIG (reference sequence). Trimming removed 2 bases from V and 5 bases from J; junction bases left unmatched: 9. The CDR3 reads CAWSISGGREETQYF. As DNA, the CDR3 is TGTGCCTGGAGTATAAGCGGGGGGCGGGAGGAGACCCAGTACTTC. Filled out from reference TRBV30 and TRBJ2-5, the complete variable domain reads SQTIHQWPATLVQPVGSPLSLECTVEGTSNPNLYWYRQAAGRGLQLLFYSVGIGQISSEVPQNLSASRPQDRQFILSSKKLLLSDSGFYLCAWSISGGREETQYFGPGTRLLVL.

The chain employs TRBV4-1 and TRBJ2-5, with D perhaps matching TRBD1 (6 bases). The CDR3 is 15 residues long. CDR1 MGHRA and CDR2 YSYEKL come from the germline V gene. The V end lost 2 bases, the J end lost 1 base, and 11 bases lay between the germline ends. As DNA, the CDR3 is TGCGCCAGCAGCCAAAGTCGGGACACCCAAGAGACCCAGTACTTC. Encoded protein: CASSQSRDTQETQYF.

This clonotype was seen a few times. The chain uses TRBV6-2 or TRBV6-3 and TRBJ2-2; D gene unclear. This CDR3 region has 12 residues. The germline V gene encodes CDR1 MNHEY and CDR2 SVGEGT. The germline V and J ends were trimmed by 5 bases and 5 bases, with 6 bases remaining between them. The CDR3 sequence is CASSLTTGELFF. CDR3 sequence (DNA): TGTGCCAGCAGTCTCACTACCGGGGAGCTGTTTTTT.

The V and J genes are TRBV9 and TRBJ2-7; D not resolved. The CDR3 runs 15 residues. In germline, CDR1 is SGDLS, CDR2 YYNGEE. The ends were cut back, 0 bases at V and 5 bases at J, with 15 bases in the middle. The CDR3 DNA reads as TGTGCCAGCAGCGTAGCTGCGCGGCTGGACCACGAGCAGTACTTC. It yields the protein CASSVAARLDHEQYF.

This clonotype has just a few counts. The chain carries TRBV7-9 and TRBJ2-7, with 7 nucleotides matching TRBD2. The CDR3 consists of 17 residues. In germline, CDR1 is SEHNR, CDR2 FQNEAQ (reference sequence). The trim removed 5 bases at V and 0 bases at J, leaving 13 bases unmatched. In nucleotides, the CDR3 is TGTGCCAGCAGCCCGTCGCCCCGTGGACTAGACTCCTACGAGCAGTACTTC. It translates to CASSPSPRGLDSYEQYF.

In this sample, this clonotype turned up once. This chain links TRBV13 with TRBJ1-4; D unclear. The CDR3 is made up of 14 amino acids. The V end was cut by 3 bases, the J end by 4 bases, with 9 bases between. Germline assignment: CDR1 PRHDT and CDR2 FYEKMQ (reference sequence). The CDR3 sequence is CASSFGRLNEKLFF. As DNA, the CDR3 is TGTGCCAGCAGCTTTGGACGACTTAATGAAAAACTGTTTTTT.

V and J are TRBV6-5 and TRBJ2-6; 7 positions agree with TRBD2. The junction had 7 bases not matched to a gene; V was cut back by 4 bases and J by 7 bases. There are 15 residues in the CDR3. Germline V gene sequence: CDR1 MNHEY, CDR2 SVGAGI. Here the CDR3 reads CASSSYRGEANVLTF. CDR3 nucleotides: TGTGCCAGCAGTTCCTACCGGGGGGAAGCCAACGTCCTGACTTTC.

The rearrangement uses TRBV12-3 or TRBV12-4 and TRBJ1-1, with unresolved D. The ends were cut back, 3 bases at V and 3 bases at J, with 11 bases in the middle. This CDR3 is built from 14 residues. In nucleotides, the CDR3 is TGTGCCAGCAGTTTGTTAGGGTCGGACACTGAAGCTTTCTTT. This gives the protein CASSLLGSDTEAFF.

This chain connects TRBV27 to TRBJ2-7; D is tentatively TRBD1 or TRBD2 (5 bases each). The CDR3 covers 16 residues. Germline V CDR1 and CDR2: MNHEY, SMNVEV (reference sequence). Trimming took 2 bases from V and 3 from J, leaving 17 bases between them. The CDR3 nucleotides are TGTGCCAGCAGTTTAGGGGGTGCACTAGTAATCTACGAGCAGTACTTC. This gives the protein CASSLGGALVIYEQYF.

The chain joins TRBV4-2 to TRBJ2-2; D unresolved. The V gene lost 1 base and the J gene lost 7 bases, with 13 bases spanning the gap. Germline V lookup: CDR1 LGHNA, CDR2 YNFKEQ. This CDR3 has 15 amino acids. In nucleotides, the CDR3 is TGTGCCAGCAGCCAAGTCCAACCGCTTAGCGGGGAGCTGTTTTTT. Translated, it gives CASSQVQPLSGELFF.

This clonotype was counted only a few times. The V and J genes are TRBV7-2 and TRBJ1-5; no definite D call. V shed 6 bases and J shed 7 bases, with 16 bases lying between them. Per germline, CDR1 SGHTA and CDR2 FQGNSA. The CDR3 covers 14 residues. The CDR3 sequence: CASSQTWEGQPQHF. The CDR3 coding sequence is TGTGCCAGCAGTCAGACCTGGGAAGGACAGCCCCAGCATTTT.

This clonotype has more than one count but fewer than ten. This rearrangement joins TRBV6-6 to TRBJ1-2, with D uncertain. CDR3 length: 14 residues. V lost 0 bases, J lost 4 bases, and 9 bases lay in between. Looked up from germline, CDR1 is MNHNY and CDR2 is SVGAGI (reference sequence). This CDR3 is CASSYSGSPYGYTF. CDR3 DNA sequence: TGTGCCAGCAGTTACTCTGGCAGCCCCTATGGCTACACCTTC.